These T cell receptor beta chains were read from a single sample in a study of ipilimumab plus nivolumab after autologous stem cell transplantation. Generated by immunoSEQ multiplex PCR, the TCRdb table keeps only in-frame clones and is missing some. The sample has about 12,000 clones, 55% to 85% seen once; the top ten hold 15% to 20%. This sample comprised PBMCs, obtained in a trial of ipilimumab plus nivolumab as post-transplant consolidation. These receptors were obtained from a male donor with diffuse large B-cell lymphoma. Both conserved end residues are part of each CDR3. Fields, in order: CDR3 DNA, CDR3 protein, V gene, D gene, J gene, CDR3 length, clone size. The D gene is left open where the match is weak. Clone sizes are given selectively: once, few, many, or a class where the clone is expanded.

DNA: TGCAGCGTTCAGGGTATGAACACTGAAGCTTTCTTT; CDR3: CSVQGMNTEAFF; V: TRBV29-1; D: NA; J: TRBJ1-1; length: 12; size: NA
DNA: TGTGCCAGCAGCCTCCAGGACGCCGGGAGAGGCTACACCTTC; CDR3: CASSLQDAGRGYTF; V: TRBV5-8; D: NA; J: TRBJ1-2; length: 14; size: NA
DNA: TGTGCCAGCGCGAATGAGCCGTCTGGAAACACCATATATTTT; CDR3: CASANEPSGNTIYF; V: TRBV2; D: NA; J: TRBJ1-3; length: 14; size: few
DNA: TGTGCCAGCAGCTTAGATGGGGATAATGAAAAACTGTTTTTT; CDR3: CASSLDGDNEKLFF; V: TRBV7-6; D: NA; J: TRBJ1-4; length: 14; size: NA
DNA: TGTGCCAGCAGGCGAAGTGGGGCCAACGTCCTGACTTTC; CDR3: CASRRSGANVLTF; V: TRBV13; D: NA; J: TRBJ2-6; length: 13; size: NA
DNA: TGTGCCAGCAGTGAAGCGCAGGGGACAGGTCGTTTCGAGCAGTACTTC; CDR3: CASSEAQGTGRFEQYF; V: TRBV6-1; D: TRBD1; J: TRBJ2-7; length: 16; size: few
DNA: TGTGCCAGCAGCGTAGCCGTCGGGGAGCTGTTTTTT; CDR3: CASSVAVGELFF; V: TRBV9; D: NA; J: TRBJ2-2; length: 12; size: NA
DNA: TGTGCCAGCACCAACAGGAAAGATACGCAGTATTTT; CDR3: CASTNRKDTQYF; V: TRBV6-6; D: NA; J: TRBJ2-3; length: 12; size: NA
DNA: TGTGCCAGCAGCGTCCAAAACAATGAGCAGTTCTTC; CDR3: CASSVQNNEQFF; V: TRBV9; D: NA; J: TRBJ2-1; length: 12; size: NA
DNA: TGTGCCAGCAGCTTAGGGGGTGAGGGGACTGAAGCTTTCTTT; CDR3: CASSLGGEGTEAFF; V: TRBV7-9; D: NA; J: TRBJ1-1; length: 14; size: NA
DNA: TGTGCCAGCAGGAGCGGGGGGTCTTCCAACTATGGCTACACCTTC; CDR3: CASRSGGSSNYGYTF; V: TRBV6-1; D: NA; J: TRBJ1-2; length: 15; size: NA
DNA: TGTGCCAGCAGCCAGGTTAGACCCATCCCTGAAGCTTTCTTT; CDR3: CASSQVRPIPEAFF; V: TRBV6-5; D: NA; J: TRBJ1-1; length: 14; size: few
DNA: TGTGCCAGCAGCAGCGCCCGGGACAGGGCCTACGAGCAGTACTTC; CDR3: CASSSARDRAYEQYF; V: TRBV7-9; D: TRBD1; J: TRBJ2-7; length: 15; size: NA
DNA: TGTGCCAGCAGTTTATCGAGGGCAGCTATGCAGTATTTT; CDR3: CASSLSRAAMQYF; V: TRBV27; D: NA; J: TRBJ2-3; length: 13; size: few
DNA: TGTGCCAGCAGCTTCTTCCTCCCAAATAGTTACCAAGAGACCCAGTACTTC; CDR3: CASSFFLPNSYQETQYF; V: TRBV7-2; D: NA; J: TRBJ2-5; length: 17; size: medium-sized
DNA: TGTGCCAGTAGTCCCGGGGGACAGAGAAACACCATATATTTT; CDR3: CASSPGGQRNTIYF; V: TRBV19; D: TRBD1; J: TRBJ1-3; length: 14; size: NA
DNA: TGTGCCAGCGGGAAGGAGGCGGGAAACCGTGAGCAGTTCTTC; CDR3: CASGKEAGNREQFF; V: TRBV9; D: NA; J: TRBJ2-1; length: 14; size: NA
DNA: TGTGCCACCAGCAGGAAGACCTGGACAGGGAAAGAGACCCAGTACTTC; CDR3: CATSRKTWTGKETQYF; V: TRBV15; D: TRBD1; J: TRBJ2-5; length: 16; size: once
DNA: TGTGCCTGGCAGGAGAGGGGATTTTTGTGGGCTTTCTTT; CDR3: CAWQERGFLWAFF; V: TRBV30; D: NA; J: TRBJ1-1; length: 13; size: few
DNA: TGTGCCAGCAGCTTACTAGCTTACAATGAGCAGTTCTTC; CDR3: CASSLLAYNEQFF; V: TRBV6-6; D: NA; J: TRBJ2-1; length: 13; size: NA
DNA: TGCGCCAGCAGTGACAGGGGGAGGGAGCAGTACTTC; CDR3: CASSDRGREQYF; V: TRBV10-1; D: NA; J: TRBJ2-5; length: 12; size: NA
DNA: TGCAGCGTTGAACCAGACAGGGGTAGACAAGAGACCCAGTACTTC; CDR3: CSVEPDRGRQETQYF; V: TRBV29-1; D: TRBD1; J: TRBJ2-5; length: 15; size: medium-sized
DNA: TGTGCCACCAGCGAAGACAGGGGGCCTTCCCTCCAGTACTTC; CDR3: CATSEDRGPSLQYF; V: TRBV15; D: TRBD1; J: TRBJ2-7; length: 14; size: few
DNA: TGTGCCTGGGCCCTAGGGGCAGGCTTGAACACTGAAGCTTTCTTT; CDR3: CAWALGAGLNTEAFF; V: TRBV30; D: NA; J: TRBJ1-1; length: 15; size: once